This TCR beta chain was documented in a study of T cell responses to AZD1222 COVID-19 vaccine. Whole-study context: Second-dose schedules of about 4 or about 12 weeks were combined. Study findings and constraints: Among those given AZD1222, only 6 or 7 were seropositive at baseline.

CDR3 length: 14 amino acids. Trimming removed 7 bases from V and 8 bases from J, with 18 bases in between. Germline V gene sequence: CDR1 LNHDA, CDR2 SQIVND (reference sequence). The repertoire was sequenced with immunoSEQ multiplex PCR; TCRdb's copy has only in-frame clones and lacks some. The data show over 120,000 clones, more than 90% seen once. The count of this clone is one. Its antigen is unidentified. The material was peripheral blood, obtained on day 0 of AZD1222 vaccination. The sequence was collected from an adult in good health. V gene TRBV19 combines with J gene TRBJ2-1; D may be TRBD1 or TRBD2 (6 bases each). The CDR3 region has the DNA TGTGCCAGTATCCAACAGGGAGGAAGCGATGAGCAGTTCTTC. Its translation: CASIQQGGSDEQFF.